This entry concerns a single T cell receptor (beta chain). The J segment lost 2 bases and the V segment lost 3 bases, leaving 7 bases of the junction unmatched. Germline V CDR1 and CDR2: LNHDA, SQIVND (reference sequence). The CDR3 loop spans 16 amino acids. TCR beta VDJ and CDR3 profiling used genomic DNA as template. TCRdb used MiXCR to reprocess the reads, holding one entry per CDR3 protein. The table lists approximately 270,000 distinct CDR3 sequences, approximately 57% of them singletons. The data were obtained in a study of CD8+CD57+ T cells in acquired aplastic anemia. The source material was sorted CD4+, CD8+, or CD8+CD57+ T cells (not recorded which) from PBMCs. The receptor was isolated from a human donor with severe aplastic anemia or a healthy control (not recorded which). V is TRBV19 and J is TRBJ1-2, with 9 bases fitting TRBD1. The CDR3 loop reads CASSMSGQGRNYGYTF. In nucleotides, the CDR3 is TGTGCCAGTAGTATGTCCGGACAGGGGAGGAACTATGGCTACACCTTC.